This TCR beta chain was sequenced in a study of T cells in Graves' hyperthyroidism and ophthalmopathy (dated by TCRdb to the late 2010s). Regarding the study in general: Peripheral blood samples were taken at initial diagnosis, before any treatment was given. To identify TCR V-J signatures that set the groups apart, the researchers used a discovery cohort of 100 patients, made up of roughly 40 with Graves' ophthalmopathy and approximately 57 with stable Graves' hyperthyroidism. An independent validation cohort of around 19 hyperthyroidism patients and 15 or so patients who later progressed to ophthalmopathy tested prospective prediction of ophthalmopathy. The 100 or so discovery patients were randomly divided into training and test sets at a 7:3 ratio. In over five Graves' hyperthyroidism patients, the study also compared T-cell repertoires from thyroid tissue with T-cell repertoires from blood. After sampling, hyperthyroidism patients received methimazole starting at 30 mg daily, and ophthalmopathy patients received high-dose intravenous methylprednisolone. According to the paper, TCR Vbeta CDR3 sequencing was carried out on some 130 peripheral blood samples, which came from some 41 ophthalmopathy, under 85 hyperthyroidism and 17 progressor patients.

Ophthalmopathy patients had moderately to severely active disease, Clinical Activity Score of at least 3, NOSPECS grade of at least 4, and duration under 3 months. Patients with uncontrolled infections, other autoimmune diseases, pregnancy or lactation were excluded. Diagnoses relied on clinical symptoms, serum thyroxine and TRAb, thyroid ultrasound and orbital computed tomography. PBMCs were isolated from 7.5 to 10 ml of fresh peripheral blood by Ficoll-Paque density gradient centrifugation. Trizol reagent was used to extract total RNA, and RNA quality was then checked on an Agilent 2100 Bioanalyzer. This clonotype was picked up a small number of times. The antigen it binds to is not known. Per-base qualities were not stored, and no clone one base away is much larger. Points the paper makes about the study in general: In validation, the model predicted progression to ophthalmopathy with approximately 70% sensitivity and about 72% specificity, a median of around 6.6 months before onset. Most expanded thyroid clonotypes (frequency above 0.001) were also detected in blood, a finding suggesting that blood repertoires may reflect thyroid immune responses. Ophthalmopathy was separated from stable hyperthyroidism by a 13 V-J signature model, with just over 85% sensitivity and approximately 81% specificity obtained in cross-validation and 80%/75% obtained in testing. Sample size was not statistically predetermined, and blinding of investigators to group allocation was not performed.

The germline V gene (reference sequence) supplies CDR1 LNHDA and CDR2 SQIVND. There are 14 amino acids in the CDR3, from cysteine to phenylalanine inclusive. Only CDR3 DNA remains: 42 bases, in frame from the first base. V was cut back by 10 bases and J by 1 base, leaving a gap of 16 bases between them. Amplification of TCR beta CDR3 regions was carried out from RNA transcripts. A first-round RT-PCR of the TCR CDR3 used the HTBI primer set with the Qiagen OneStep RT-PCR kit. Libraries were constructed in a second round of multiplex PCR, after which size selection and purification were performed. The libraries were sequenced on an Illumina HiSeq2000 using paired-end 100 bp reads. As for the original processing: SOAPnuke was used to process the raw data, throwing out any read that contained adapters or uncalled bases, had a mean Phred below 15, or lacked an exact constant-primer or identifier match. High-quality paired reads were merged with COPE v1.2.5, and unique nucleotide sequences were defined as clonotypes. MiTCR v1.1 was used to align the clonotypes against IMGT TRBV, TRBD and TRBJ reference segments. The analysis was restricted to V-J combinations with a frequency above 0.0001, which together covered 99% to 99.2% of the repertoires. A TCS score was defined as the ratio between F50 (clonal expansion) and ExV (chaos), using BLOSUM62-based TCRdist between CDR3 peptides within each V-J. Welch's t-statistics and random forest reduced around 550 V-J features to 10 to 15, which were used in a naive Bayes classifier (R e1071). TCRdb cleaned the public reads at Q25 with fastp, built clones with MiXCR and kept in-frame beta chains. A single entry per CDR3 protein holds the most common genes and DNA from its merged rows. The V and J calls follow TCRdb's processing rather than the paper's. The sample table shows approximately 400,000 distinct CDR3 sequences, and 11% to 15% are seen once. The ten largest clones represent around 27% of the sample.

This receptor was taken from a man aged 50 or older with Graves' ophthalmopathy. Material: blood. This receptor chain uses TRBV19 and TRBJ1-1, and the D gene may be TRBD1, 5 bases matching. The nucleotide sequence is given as TGTGCCACCACTGACAGACCCCAGAACACTGAAGCTTTCTTT. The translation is CATTDRPQNTEAFF.